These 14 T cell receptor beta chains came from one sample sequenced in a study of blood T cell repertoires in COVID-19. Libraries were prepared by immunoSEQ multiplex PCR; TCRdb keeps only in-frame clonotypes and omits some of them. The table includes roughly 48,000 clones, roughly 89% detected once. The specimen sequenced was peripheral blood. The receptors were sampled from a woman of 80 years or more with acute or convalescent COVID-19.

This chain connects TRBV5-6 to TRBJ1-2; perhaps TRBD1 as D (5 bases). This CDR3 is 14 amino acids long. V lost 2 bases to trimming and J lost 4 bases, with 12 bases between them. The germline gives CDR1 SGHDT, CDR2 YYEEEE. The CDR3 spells CASSLGALGYGYTF. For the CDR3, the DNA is TGTGCCAGCAGCTTAGGGGCCCTGGGCTATGGCTACACCTTC.

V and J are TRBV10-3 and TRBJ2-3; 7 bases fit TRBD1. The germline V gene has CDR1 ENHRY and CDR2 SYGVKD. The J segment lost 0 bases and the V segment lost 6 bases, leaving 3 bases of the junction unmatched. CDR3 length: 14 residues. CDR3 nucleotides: TGTGCCATCAGATCAGGGGGAAGCACAGATACGCAGTATTTT. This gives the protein CAIRSGGSTDTQYF.

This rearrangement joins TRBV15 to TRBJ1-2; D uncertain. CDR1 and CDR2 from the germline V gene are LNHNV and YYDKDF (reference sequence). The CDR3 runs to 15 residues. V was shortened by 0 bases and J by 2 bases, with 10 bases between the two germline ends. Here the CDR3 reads CATSRDRVRNYGYTF. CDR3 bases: TGTGCCACCAGCAGAGATAGAGTGAGAAACTATGGCTACACCTTC. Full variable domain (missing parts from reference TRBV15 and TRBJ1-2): DAMVIQNPRYQVTQFGKPVTLSCSQTLNHNVMYWYQQKSSQAPKLLFHYYDKDFNNEADTPDNFQSRRPNTSFCFLDIRSPGLGDTAMYLCATSRDRVRNYGYTFGSGTRLTVV.

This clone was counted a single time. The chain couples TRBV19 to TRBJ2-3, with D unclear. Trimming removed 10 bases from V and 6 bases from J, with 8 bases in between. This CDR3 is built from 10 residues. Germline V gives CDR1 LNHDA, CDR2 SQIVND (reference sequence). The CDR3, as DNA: TGTGCCACGTCCCCGGATACGCAGTATTTT. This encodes CATSPDTQYF.

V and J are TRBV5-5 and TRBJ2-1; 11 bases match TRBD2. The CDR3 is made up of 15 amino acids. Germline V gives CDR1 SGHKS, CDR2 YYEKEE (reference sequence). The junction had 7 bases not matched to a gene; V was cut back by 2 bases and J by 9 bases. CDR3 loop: CASSFVASGGSEQFF. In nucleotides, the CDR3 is TGTGCCAGCAGCTTCGTCGCTAGCGGGGGGTCTGAGCAGTTCTTC. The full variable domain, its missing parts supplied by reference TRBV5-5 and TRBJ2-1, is DAGVTQSPTHLIKTRGQQVTLRCSPISGHKSVSWYQQVLGQGPQFIFQYYEKEERGRGNFPDRFSARQFPNYSSELNVNALLLGDSALYLCASSFVASGGSEQFFGPGTRLTVL.

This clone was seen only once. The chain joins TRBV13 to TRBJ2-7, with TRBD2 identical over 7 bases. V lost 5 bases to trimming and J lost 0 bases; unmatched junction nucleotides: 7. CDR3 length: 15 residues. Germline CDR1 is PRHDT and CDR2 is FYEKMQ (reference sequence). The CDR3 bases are TGTGCCAGCAGCCCTCCGGGGGGTTACTCCTACGAGCAGTACTTC. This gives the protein CASSPPGGYSYEQYF.

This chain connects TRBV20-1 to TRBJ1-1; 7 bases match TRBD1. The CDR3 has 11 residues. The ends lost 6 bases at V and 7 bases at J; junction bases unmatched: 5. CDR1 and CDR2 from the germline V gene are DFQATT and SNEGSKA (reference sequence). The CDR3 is CSARQGDEAFF. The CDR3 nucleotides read TGCAGTGCCAGACAGGGTGATGAAGCTTTCTTT.

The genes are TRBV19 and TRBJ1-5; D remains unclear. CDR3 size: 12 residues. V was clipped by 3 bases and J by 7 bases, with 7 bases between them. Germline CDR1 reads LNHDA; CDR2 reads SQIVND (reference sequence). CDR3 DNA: TGTGCCAGTAGTATTGGCCAGCAGCCCCAGCATTTT. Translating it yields CASSIGQQPQHF. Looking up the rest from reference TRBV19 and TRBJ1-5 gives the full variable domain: DGGITQSPKYLFRKEGQNVTLSCEQNLNHDAMYWYRQDPGQGLRLIYYSQIVNDFQKGDIAEGYSVSREKKESFPLTVTSAQKNPTAFYLCASSIGQQPQHFGDGTRLSIL.

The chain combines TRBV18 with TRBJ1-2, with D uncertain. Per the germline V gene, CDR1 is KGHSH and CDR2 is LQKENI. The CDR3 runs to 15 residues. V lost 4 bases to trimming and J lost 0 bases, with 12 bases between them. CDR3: CASSLGEGSNYGYTF. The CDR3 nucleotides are TGTGCCAGCTCACTCGGAGAGGGCTCTAACTATGGCTACACCTTC.

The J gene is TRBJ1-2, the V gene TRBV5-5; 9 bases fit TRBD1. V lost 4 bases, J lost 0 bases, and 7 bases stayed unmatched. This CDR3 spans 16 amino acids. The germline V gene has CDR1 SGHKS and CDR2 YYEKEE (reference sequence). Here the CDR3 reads CASSAGTGQANYGYTF. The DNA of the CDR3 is TGTGCCAGCAGCGCCGGGACAGGGCAGGCTAACTATGGCTACACCTTC.

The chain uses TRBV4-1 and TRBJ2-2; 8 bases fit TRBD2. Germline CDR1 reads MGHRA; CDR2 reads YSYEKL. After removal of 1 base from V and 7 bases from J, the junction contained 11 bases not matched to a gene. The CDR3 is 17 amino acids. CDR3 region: CASSQGSAGAIGGELFF. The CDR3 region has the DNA TGCGCCAGCAGCCAAGGGTCAGCGGGGGCCATAGGCGGGGAGCTGTTTTTT.

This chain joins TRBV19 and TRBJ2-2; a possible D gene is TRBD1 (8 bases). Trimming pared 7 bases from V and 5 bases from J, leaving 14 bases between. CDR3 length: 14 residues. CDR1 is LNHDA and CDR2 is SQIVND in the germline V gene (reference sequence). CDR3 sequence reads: CASNDRGGTGELFF. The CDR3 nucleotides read TGTGCCAGTAATGACAGGGGAGGGACCGGGGAGCTGTTTTTT.

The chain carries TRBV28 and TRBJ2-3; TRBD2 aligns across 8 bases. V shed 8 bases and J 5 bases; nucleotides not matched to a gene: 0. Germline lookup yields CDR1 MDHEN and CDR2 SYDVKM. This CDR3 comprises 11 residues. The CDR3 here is CASRGGDTQYF. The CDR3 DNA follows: TGTGCCAGCCGGGGGGGAGATACGCAGTATTTT.

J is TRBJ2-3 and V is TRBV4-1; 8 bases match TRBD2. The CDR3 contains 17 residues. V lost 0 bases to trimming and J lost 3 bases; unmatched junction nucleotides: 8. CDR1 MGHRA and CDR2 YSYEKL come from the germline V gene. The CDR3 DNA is TGCGCCAGCAGCCAAGATGGAGGTAGCGGGGCGACAGATACGCAGTATTTT. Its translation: CASSQDGGSGATDTQYF.